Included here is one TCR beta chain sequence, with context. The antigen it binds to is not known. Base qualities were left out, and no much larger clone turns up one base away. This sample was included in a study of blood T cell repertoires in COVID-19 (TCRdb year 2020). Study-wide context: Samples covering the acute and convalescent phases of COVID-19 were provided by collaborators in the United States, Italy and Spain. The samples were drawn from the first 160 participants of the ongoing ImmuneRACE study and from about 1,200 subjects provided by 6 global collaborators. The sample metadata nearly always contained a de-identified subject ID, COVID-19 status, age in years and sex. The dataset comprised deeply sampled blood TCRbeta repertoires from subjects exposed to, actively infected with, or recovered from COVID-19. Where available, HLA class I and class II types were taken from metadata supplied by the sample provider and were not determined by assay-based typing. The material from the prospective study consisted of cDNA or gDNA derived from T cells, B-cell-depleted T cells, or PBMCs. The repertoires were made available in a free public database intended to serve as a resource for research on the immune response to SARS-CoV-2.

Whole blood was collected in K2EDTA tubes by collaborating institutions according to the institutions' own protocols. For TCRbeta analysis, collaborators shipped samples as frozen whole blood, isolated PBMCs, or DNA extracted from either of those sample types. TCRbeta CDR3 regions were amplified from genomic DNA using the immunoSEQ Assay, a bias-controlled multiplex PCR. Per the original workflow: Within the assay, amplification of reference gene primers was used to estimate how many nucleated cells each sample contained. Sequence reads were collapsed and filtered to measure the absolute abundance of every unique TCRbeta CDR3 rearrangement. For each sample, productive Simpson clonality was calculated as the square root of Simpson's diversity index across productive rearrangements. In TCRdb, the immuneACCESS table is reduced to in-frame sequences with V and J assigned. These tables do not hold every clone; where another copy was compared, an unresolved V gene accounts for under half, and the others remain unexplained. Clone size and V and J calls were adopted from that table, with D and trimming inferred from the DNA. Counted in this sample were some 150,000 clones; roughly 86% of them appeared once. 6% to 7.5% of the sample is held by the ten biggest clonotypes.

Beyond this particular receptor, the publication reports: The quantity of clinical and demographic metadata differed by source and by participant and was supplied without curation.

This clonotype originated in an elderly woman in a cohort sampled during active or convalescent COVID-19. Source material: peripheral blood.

The DNA is TGTGCCAGCAGCCGGTCCAGGGTGGTCACTGAAGCTTTCTTT. This sequence encodes CASSRSRVVTEAFF. The chain links TRBV3-1 (or the pseudogene TRBV3-2) with TRBJ1-1; TRBD1 might be the D gene, on 5 matching bases. Trimming at the junction amounts to 4 bases on V and 4 bases on J, and the germline ends lie 13 bases apart. The CDR1 and CDR2 encoded by the germline V gene (reference sequence) are LGHDT and YNNKEL. The CDR3 numbers 14 residues from cysteine through phenylalanine. CDR3 DNA is the only sequence kept; it has 42 bases, read in frame from the first base.